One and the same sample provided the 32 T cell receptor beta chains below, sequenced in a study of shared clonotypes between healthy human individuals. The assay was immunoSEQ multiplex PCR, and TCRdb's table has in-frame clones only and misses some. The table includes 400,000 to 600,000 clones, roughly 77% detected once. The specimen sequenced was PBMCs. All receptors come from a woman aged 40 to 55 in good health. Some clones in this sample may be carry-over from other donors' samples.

CDR3 in amino acids: CASSTAGQGFADTQYF. The CDR3 DNA reads as TGTGCCAGTAGCACCGCCGGGCAGGGGTTTGCAGATACGCAGTATTTT. The V gene is TRBV19, the J gene TRBJ2-3; a weak D match, TRBD1 (6 bases). V was cut by 6 bases and J by 4 bases, with 20 bases left in between. From germline, CDR1 is LNHDA and CDR2 SQIVND (reference sequence). This CDR3 has 16 residues.

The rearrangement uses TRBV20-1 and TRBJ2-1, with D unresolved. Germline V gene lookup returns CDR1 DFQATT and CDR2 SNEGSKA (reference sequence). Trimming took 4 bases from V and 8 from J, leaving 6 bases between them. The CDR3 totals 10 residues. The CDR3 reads CSAILYEQFF. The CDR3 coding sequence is TGCAGTGCTATTTTATATGAGCAGTTCTTC.

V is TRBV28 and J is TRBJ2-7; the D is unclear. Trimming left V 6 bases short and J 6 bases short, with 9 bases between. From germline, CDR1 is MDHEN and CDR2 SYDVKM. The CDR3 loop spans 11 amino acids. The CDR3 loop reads CASRSISEQYF. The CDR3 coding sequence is TGTGCCAGCAGATCAATTTCCGAGCAGTACTTC.

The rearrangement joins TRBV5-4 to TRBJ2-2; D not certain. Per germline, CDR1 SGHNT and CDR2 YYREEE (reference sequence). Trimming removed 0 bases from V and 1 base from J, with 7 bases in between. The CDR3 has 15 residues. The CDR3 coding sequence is TGTGCCAGCAGCTTGGAGAACTTGAACACCGGGGAGCTGTTTTTT. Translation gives CASSLENLNTGELFF.

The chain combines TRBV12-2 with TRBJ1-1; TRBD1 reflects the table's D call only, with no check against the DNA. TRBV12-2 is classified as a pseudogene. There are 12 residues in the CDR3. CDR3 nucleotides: TGTGCAAGTCGCCCCAGGGGATTTAAAGCTTTCTTT. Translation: CASRPRGFKAFF.

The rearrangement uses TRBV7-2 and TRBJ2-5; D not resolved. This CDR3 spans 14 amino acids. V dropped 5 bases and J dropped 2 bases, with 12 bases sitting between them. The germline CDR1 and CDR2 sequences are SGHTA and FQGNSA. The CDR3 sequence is CASSNAGSQETQYF. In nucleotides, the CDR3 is TGTGCCAGCAGCAACGCCGGGTCACAAGAGACCCAGTACTTC.

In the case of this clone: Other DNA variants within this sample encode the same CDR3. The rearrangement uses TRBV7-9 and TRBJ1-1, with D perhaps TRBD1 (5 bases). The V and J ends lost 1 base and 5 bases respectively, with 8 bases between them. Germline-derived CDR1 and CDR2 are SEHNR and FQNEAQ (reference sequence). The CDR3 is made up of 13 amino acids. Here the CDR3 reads CASSLDGGTEAFF. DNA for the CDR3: TGTGCCAGCAGCTTAGACGGGGGGACTGAAGCTTTCTTT. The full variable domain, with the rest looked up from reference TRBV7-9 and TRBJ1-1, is DTGVSQNPRHKITKRGQNVTFRCDPISEHNRLYWYRQTLGQGPEFLTYFQNEAQLEKSRLLSDRFSAERPKGSFSTLEIQRTEQGDSAMYLCASSLDGGTEAFFGQGTRLTVV.

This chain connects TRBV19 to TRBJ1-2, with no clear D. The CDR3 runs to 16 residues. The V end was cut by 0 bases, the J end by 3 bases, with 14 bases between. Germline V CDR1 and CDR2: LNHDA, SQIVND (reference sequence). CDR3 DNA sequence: TGTGCCAGTAGTATAGATCGACCGTCCCTCCACTATGGCTACACCTTC. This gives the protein CASSIDRPSLHYGYTF.

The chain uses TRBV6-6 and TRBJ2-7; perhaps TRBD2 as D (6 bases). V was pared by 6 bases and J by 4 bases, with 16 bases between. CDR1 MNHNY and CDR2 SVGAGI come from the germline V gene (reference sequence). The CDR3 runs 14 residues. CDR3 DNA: TGTGCCAGCAGCTGGGGAGGAGGTAGTTACGAGCAGTACTTC. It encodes CASSWGGGSYEQYF.

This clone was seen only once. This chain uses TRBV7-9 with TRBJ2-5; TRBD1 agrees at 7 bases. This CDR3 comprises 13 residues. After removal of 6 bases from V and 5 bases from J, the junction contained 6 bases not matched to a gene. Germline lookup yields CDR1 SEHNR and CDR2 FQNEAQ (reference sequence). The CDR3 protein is CASSPTGSETQYF. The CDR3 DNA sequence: TGTGCCAGCAGTCCGACAGGGTCGGAGACCCAGTACTTC.

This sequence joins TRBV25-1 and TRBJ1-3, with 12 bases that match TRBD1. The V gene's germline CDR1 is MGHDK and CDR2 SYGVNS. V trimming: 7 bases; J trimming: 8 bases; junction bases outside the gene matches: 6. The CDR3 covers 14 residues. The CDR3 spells CASTPGQGAYTIYF. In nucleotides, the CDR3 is TGTGCCAGCACTCCGGGACAGGGGGCCTACACCATATATTTT.

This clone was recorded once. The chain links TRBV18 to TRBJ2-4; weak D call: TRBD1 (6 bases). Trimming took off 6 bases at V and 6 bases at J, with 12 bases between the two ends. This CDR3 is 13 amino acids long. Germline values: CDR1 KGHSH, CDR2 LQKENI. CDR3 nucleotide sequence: TGTGCCAGCTCGCCGGACAGAAGAAACATTCAGTACTTC. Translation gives CASSPDRRNIQYF.

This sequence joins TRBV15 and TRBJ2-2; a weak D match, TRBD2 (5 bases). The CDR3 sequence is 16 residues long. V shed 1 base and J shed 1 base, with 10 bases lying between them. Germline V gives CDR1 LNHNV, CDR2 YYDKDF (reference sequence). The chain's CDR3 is CATSRVTGKNTGELFF. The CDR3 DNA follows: TGTGCCACCAGCAGAGTAACCGGGAAGAACACCGGGGAGCTGTTTTTT.

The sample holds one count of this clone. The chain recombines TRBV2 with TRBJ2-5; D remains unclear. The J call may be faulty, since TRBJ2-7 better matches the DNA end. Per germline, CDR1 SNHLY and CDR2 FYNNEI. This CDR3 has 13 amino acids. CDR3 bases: TGTGCCAGCGAGTTTGAACAGACCTACGAGCAGTACTTC. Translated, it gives CASEFEQTYEQYF.

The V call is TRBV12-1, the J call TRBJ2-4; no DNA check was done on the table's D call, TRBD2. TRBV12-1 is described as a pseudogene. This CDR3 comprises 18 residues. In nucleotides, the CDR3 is TGTGCCAGCAGCTTTATCGTCCTAGCGACTAAGGGTAAAAACATTCAGTACTTC. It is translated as CASSFIVLATKGKNIQYF.

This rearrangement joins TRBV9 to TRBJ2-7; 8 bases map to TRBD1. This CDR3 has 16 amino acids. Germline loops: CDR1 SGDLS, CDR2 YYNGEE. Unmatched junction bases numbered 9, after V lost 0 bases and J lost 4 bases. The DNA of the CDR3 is TGTGCCAGCAGCGTAGGGGGGACAGGAGGAAGTTACGAGCAGTACTTC. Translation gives CASSVGGTGGSYEQYF.

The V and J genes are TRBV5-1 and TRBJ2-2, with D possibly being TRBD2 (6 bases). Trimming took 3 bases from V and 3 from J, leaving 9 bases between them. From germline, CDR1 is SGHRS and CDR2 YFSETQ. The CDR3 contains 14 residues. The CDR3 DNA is TGCGCCAGCAGCTGGGACTGGCACACCGGGGAGCTGTTTTTT. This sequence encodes CASSWDWHTGELFF.

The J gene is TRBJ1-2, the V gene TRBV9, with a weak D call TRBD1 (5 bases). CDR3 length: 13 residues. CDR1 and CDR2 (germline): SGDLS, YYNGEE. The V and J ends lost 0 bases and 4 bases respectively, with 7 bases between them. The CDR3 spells CASSVEGAYGYTF. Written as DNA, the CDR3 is TGTGCCAGCAGCGTAGAAGGGGCCTATGGCTACACCTTC.

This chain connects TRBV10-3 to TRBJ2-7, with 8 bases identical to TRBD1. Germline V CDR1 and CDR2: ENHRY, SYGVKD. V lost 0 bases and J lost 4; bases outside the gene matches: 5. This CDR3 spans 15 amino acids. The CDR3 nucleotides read TGTGCCATCAGTGAGTCCAGGGGGCGCGTGTACGAGCAGTACTTC. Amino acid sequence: CAISESRGRVYEQYF.

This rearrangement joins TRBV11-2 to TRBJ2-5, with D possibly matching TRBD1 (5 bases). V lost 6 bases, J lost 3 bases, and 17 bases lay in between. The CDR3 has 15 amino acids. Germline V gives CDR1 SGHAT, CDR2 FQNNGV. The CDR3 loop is CASRPLAGQEETQYF. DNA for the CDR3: TGTGCCAGCAGACCCCTCGCAGGACAAGAAGAGACCCAGTACTTC. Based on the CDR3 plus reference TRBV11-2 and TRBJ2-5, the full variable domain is EAGVAQSPRYKIIEKRQSVAFWCNPISGHATLYWYQQILGQGPKLLIQFQNNGVVDDSQLPKDRFSAERLKGVDSTLKIQPAKLEDSAVYLCASRPLAGQEETQYFGPGTRLLVL.

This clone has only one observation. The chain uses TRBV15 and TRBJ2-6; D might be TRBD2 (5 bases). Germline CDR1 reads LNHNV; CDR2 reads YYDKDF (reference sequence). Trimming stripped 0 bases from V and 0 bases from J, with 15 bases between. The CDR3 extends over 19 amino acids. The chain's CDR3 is CATSRDGGPRGSGANVLTF. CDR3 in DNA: TGTGCCACCAGCAGAGATGGAGGCCCCCGGGGCTCTGGGGCCAACGTCCTGACTTTC.

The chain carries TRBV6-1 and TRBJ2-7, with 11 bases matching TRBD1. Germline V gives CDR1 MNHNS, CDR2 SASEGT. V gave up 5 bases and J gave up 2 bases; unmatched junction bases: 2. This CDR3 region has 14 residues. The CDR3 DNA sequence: TGTGCCAGCAGTCGGGGACAGGGGGCCTACGAGCAGTACTTC. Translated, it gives CASSRGQGAYEQYF.

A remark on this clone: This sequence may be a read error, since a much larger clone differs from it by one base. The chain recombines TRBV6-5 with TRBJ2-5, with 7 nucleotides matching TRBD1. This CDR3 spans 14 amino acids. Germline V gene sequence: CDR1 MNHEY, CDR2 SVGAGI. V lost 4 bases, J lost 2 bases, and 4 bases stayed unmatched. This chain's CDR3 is CASSWDRGQETQYF. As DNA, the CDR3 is TGTGCCAGCAGTTGGGACAGAGGACAAGAGACCCAGTACTTC.

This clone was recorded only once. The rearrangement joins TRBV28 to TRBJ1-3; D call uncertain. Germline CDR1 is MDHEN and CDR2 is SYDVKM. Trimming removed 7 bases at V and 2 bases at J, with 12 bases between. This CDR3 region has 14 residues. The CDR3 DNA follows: TGTGCCAGCACCACCCCCGGGACTGGAAACACCATATATTTT. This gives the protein CASTTPGTGNTIYF.

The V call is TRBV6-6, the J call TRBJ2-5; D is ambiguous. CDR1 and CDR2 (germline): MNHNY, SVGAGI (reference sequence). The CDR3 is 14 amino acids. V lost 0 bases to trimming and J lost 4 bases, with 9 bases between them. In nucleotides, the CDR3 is TGTGCCAGCAGTTACTCCCAAGATCGAGAGACCCAGTACTTC. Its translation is CASSYSQDRETQYF.

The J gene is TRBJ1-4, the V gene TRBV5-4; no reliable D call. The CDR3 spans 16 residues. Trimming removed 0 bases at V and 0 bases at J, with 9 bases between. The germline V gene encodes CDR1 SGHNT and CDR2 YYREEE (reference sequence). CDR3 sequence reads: CASSLGGVTTNEKLFF. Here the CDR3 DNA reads TGTGCCAGCAGCTTGGGTGGGGTCACAACTAATGAAAAACTGTTTTTT.

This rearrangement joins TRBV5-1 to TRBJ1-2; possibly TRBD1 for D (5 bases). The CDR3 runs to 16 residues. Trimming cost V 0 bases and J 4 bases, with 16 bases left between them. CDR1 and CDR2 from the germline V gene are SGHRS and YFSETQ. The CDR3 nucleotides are TGCGCCAGCAGCTTGGCCGGAGGTCGACAGTTCTATGGCTACACCTTC. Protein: CASSLAGGRQFYGYTF.

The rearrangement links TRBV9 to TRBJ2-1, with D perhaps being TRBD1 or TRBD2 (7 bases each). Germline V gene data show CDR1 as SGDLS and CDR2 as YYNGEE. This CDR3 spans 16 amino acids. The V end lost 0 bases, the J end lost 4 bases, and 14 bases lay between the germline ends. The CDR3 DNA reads TGTGCCAGCAGCGTAGGCCCTCAGGGGGGGTACAATGAGCAGTTCTTC. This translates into CASSVGPQGGYNEQFF.

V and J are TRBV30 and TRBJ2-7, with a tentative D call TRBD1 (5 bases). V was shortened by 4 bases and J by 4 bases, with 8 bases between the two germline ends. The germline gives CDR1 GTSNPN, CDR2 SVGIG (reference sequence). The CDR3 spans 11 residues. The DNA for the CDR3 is TGTGCCTGGAAAGGGGTGTACGAGCAGTACTTC. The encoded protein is CAWKGVYEQYF. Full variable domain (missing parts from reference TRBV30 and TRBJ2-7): SQTIHQWPATLVQPVGSPLSLECTVEGTSNPNLYWYRQAAGRGLQLLFYSVGIGQISSEVPQNLSASRPQDRQFILSSKKLLLSDSGFYLCAWKGVYEQYFGPGTRLTVT.

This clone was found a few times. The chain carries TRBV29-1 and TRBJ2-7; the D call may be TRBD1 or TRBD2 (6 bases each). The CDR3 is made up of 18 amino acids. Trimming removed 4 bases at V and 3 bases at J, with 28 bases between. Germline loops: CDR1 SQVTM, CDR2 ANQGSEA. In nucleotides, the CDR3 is TGCAGCGTTGTGGGCGGGGACACTTCCTTCTGGGGCCACTACGAGCAGTACTTC. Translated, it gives CSVVGGDTSFWGHYEQYF.

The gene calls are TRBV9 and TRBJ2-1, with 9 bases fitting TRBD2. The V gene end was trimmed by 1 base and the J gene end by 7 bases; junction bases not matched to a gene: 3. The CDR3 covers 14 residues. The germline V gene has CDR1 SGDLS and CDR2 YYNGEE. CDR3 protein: CASSVSGGWNEQFF. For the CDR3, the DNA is TGTGCCAGCAGCGTAAGCGGGGGGTGGAATGAGCAGTTCTTC.

The CDR3 region is CASSNSTALAKNIQYF. The CDR3 coding sequence is TGCGCCAGCAGCAACTCTACCGCACTAGCCAAAAACATTCAGTACTTC. The chain joins TRBV5-1 to TRBJ2-4; D ambiguous. The CDR3 loop spans 16 amino acids. Germline values: CDR1 SGHRS, CDR2 YFSETQ. With 4 bases removed from V and 0 bases from J, the gap between germline ends came to 14 bases.